This paragraph covers one T cell receptor beta chain sequence. Its antigen is currently unknown. This sample is part of a study of cytomegalovirus exposure and HLA in healthy donors. General study findings and limits: Researchers counted roughly 150 TCR beta chains as cytomegalovirus-associated. Presence/absence analysis assumed near-uniform sequencing depth across donors. It was shown in a later analysis that HLA-associated TCR beta chains were more clonally expanded than other, equally common chains.

Both 60 Vbeta primers and 13 Jbeta primers went into the PCR. Profiled with immunoSEQ multiplex PCR; TCRdb holds only in-frame clones, not every one. Among some 200,000 clones listed, almost 70% were seen once. At collection, donors were nominally healthy, but unrecorded immune exposures were probable. CDR3 length equals 15 residues. Germline assignment: CDR1 LNHDA and CDR2 SQIVND (reference sequence). The specimen sequenced was PBMCs. V gene TRBV19 combines with J gene TRBJ2-5, with no clear D. The DNA end is more similar to TRBJ2-7, so the J call may be wrong. This receptor was identified in a middle-aged man in good health and CMV-seropositive. The CDR3 is CASRISHSLPYEQYF. In nucleotides, the CDR3 is TGTGCCAGTAGGATTAGTCATTCCCTACCATACGAGCAGTACTTC.